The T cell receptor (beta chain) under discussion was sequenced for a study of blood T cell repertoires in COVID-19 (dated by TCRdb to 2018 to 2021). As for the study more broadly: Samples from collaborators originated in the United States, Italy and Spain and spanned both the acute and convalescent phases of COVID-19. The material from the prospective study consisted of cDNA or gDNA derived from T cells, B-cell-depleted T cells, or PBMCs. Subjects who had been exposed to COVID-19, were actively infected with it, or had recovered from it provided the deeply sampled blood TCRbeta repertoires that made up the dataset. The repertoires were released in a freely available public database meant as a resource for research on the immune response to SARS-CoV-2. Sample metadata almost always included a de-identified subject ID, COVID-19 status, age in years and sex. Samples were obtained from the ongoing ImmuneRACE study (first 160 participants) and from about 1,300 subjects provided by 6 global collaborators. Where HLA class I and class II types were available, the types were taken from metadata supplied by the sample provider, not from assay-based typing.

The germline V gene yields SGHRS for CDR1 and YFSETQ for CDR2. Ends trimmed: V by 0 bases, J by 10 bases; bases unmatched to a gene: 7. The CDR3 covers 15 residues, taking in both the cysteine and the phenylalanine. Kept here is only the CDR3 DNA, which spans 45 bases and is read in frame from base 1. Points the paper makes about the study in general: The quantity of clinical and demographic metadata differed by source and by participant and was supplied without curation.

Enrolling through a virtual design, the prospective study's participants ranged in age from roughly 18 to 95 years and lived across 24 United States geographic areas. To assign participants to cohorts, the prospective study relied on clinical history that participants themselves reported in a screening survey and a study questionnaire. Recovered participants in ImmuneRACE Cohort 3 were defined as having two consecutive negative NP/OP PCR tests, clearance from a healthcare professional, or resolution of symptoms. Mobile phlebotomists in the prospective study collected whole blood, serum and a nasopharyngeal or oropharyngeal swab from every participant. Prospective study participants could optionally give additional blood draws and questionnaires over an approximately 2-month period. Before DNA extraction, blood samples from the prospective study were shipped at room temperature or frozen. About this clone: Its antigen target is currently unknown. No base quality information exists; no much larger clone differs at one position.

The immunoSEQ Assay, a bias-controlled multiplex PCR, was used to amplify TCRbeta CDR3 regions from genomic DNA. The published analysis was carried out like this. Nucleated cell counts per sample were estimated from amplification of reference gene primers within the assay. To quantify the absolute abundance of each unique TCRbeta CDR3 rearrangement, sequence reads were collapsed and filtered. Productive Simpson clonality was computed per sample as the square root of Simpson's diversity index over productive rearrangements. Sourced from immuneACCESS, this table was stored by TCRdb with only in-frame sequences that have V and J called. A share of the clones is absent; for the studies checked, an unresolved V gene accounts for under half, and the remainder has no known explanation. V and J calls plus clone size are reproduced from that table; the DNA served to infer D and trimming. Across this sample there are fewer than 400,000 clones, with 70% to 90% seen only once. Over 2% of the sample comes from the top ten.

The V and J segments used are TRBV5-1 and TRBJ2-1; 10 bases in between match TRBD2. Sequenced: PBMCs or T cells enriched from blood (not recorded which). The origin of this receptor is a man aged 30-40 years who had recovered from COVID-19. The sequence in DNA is TGCGCCAGCAGCTTGGGAGCGGGGGGGCAGGAGGAGCAGTTCTTC. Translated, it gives CASSLGAGGQEEQFF.